Listed here are 18 T cell receptor beta chains from one sample, sequenced in a study of blood T cell repertoires in COVID-19. Data came from immunoSEQ multiplex PCR; TCRdb stores just in-frame clones and leaves some out. This table has a few hundred thousand clones, approximately 85% appearing once. Sequenced: peripheral blood. The origin of the receptors is a woman aged 50 to 60 with acute or convalescent COVID-19.

V usage is TRBV5-1 and J usage is TRBJ2-2; no definite D call. The CDR3 covers 14 residues. V lost 0 bases to trimming and J lost 3 bases, with 6 bases between them. Per the germline V gene, CDR1 is SGHRS and CDR2 is YFSETQ. The DNA of the CDR3 is TGCGCCAGCAGCTTGGTTGTCGACACCGGGGAGCTGTTTTTT. It translates to CASSLVVDTGELFF.

The V gene is TRBV18, the J gene TRBJ1-1; D uncertain. The CDR3 runs to 18 residues. Per germline, CDR1 KGHSH and CDR2 LQKENI. V was pared by 0 bases and J by 4 bases, with 21 bases between. The DNA for the CDR3 is TGTGCCAGCTCACCACCCCGAAGATCTAACAGCGAGGGCACTGAAGCTTTCTTT. This encodes CASSPPRRSNSEGTEAFF.

V gene TRBV6-6 combines with J gene TRBJ2-5; D not certain. From germline, CDR1 is MNHNY and CDR2 SVGAGI (reference sequence). This CDR3 has 16 residues. V shed 2 bases and J shed 4 bases, with 17 bases lying between them. This chain's CDR3 is CASSYPPARDGETQYF. CDR3 nucleotides: TGTGCCAGCAGTTACCCCCCAGCGCGAGACGGAGAGACCCAGTACTTC.

This chain connects TRBV9 to TRBJ1-5, with TRBD1 identical over 8 bases. The junction had 4 bases not matched to a gene; V was cut back by 4 bases and J by 1 base. This CDR3 has 15 amino acids. Germline V gene lookup returns CDR1 SGDLS and CDR2 YYNGEE. The CDR3, as DNA: TGTGCCAGCAGCCCAGGACAGGGAAGCAATCAGCCCCAGCATTTT. Protein sequence: CASSPGQGSNQPQHF. The full variable domain, its missing parts supplied by reference TRBV9 and TRBJ1-5, is DSGVTQTPKHLITATGQRVTLRCSPRSGDLSVYWYQQSLDQGLQFLIQYYNGEERAKGNILERFSAQQFPDLHSELNLSSLELGDSALYFCASSPGQGSNQPQHFGDGTRLSIL.

The chain joins TRBV11-2 to TRBJ1-5; D gene unclear. From germline, CDR1 is SGHAT and CDR2 FQNNGV. The V end was cut by 4 bases, the J end by 0 bases, with 13 bases between. The CDR3 is made up of 16 amino acids. CDR3 in amino acids: CASSSGTRDSNQPQHF. For the CDR3, the DNA is TGTGCCAGCAGCTCAGGAACCCGGGATAGCAATCAGCCCCAGCATTTT.

In DNA form, the CDR3 reads TGTGCCAGCAGCAAAGCTAGCGGCAGCTACAATGAGCAGTTCTTC. Translation gives CASSKASGSYNEQFF. The chain couples TRBV21-1 to TRBJ2-1; the table's D call, TRBD2, has no DNA check behind it. TRBV21-1 is assigned pseudogene status. This CDR3 is built from 15 residues.

J is TRBJ1-2 and V is TRBV7-9; 9 nucleotides match TRBD1. This CDR3 is built from 15 residues. Germline CDR1 and CDR2: SEHNR and FQNEAQ (reference sequence). With 6 bases clipped from V and 6 bases from J, the junction kept 11 bases outside the gene matches. The CDR3 spells CASRRTGAPEDGYTF. CDR3 coding DNA: TGTGCCAGCAGACGGACAGGGGCCCCGGAGGATGGCTACACCTTC.

The chain links TRBV24-1 to TRBJ2-5, with TRBD2 matching 8 bases. After removal of 4 bases from V and 4 bases from J, the junction contained 7 bases not matched to a gene. This CDR3 is built from 15 residues. Germline CDR1 reads KGHDR; CDR2 reads SFDVKD. CDR3 residues: CATSDLRGGRETQYF. The CDR3 nucleotides read TGTGCCACCAGTGACCTCCGGGGGGGCCGAGAGACCCAGTACTTC.

This clone was observed a handful of times. This sequence joins TRBV14 and TRBJ2-5, with TRBD2 as a possible D gene (5 bases). The CDR3 length is 14 residues. Germline V gene data show CDR1 as SGHDN and CDR2 as FVKESK. The V gene lost 0 bases and the J gene lost 7 bases, with 12 bases spanning the gap. CDR3 in amino acids: CASSQDVWERTQYF. In nucleotides, the CDR3 is TGTGCCAGCAGCCAAGATGTATGGGAGAGGACCCAGTACTTC.

The CDR3 nucleotides read TGTGCCAGCAGCGACAGAACGGGACTCCCAAAGGGCGATCAGTACTTC. Residues: CASSDRTGLPKGDQYF. The gene calls are TRBV7-2 and TRBJ2-4; possibly TRBD2 for D (6 bases). The CDR3 extends over 16 amino acids. V was cut by 5 bases and J by 12 bases, with 26 bases left in between. Looked up from germline, CDR1 is SGHTA and CDR2 is FQGNSA.

The chain employs TRBV19 and TRBJ1-5; 11 nucleotides match TRBD1. The CDR3 consists of 16 residues. V dropped 6 bases and J dropped 6; count of bases not matched to a gene: 10. From germline, CDR1 is LNHDA and CDR2 SQIVND (reference sequence). In DNA form, the CDR3 reads TGTGCCAGTAGGATTTCAGGACAGGGGGCCGGTCAGCCCCAGCATTTT. As protein: CASRISGQGAGQPQHF.

This rearrangement joins TRBV29-1 to TRBJ2-7, with D possibly matching TRBD1 (6 bases). Trimming took off 7 bases at V and 2 bases at J, with 15 bases between the two ends. CDR3 length equals 13 residues. The V gene's germline CDR1 is SQVTM and CDR2 ANQGSEA. The CDR3 is CSGRHRDTYEQYF. DNA for the CDR3: TGCAGCGGACGTCACCGGGACACCTACGAGCAGTACTTC.

The V gene is TRBV27, the J gene TRBJ1-5; D might be TRBD1 (6 bases). Per germline, CDR1 MNHEY and CDR2 SMNVEV (reference sequence). V was shortened by 5 bases and J by 6 bases, with 17 bases between the two germline ends. This CDR3 is 15 amino acids long. The CDR3 here is CASSPLGGGGQPQHF. The CDR3 coding sequence is TGTGCCAGCAGTCCCCTAGGGGGTGGTGGTCAGCCCCAGCATTTT.

The chain links TRBV6-5 to TRBJ2-7; 7 bases line up with TRBD1. CDR3 length: 14 amino acids. The junction had 7 bases not matched to a gene; V was cut back by 8 bases and J by 0 bases. Germline loops: CDR1 MNHEY, CDR2 SVGAGI. The CDR3 coding sequence is TGTGCCAGCGCAAACAGGGGTTTCTCCTACGAGCAGTACTTC. Amino acid sequence: CASANRGFSYEQYF.

The V call is TRBV29-1, the J call TRBJ2-1, with 8 bases aligning to TRBD2. The CDR3 has 15 amino acids. With V trimmed by 7 bases and J by 9 bases, 17 bases remained unmatched. The germline V gene encodes CDR1 SQVTM and CDR2 ANQGSEA. The CDR3 sequence: CSASGRSGSIGEQFF. CDR3 in DNA: TGCAGCGCCTCCGGGAGGAGCGGGAGTATCGGTGAGCAGTTCTTC.

This chain uses TRBV12-3 or TRBV12-4 with TRBJ1-1; no definite D call. V was clipped by 3 bases and J by 3 bases, with 8 bases between them. The CDR3 has 13 amino acids. DNA of the CDR3: TGTGCCAGCAGTTTTCAACTACACACTGAAGCTTTCTTT. Encoded protein: CASSFQLHTEAFF.

This clone was seen only once. J is TRBJ2-5 and V is TRBV4-2; perhaps TRBD1 as D (5 bases). V lost 0 bases and J lost 4, with 12 bases in between. The CDR3 totals 15 residues. Germline-derived CDR1 and CDR2 are LGHNA and YNFKEQ. The CDR3 DNA reads as TGTGCCAGCAGCCAAGATTACAGGCCCCCAGAGACCCAGTACTTC. Protein product: CASSQDYRPPETQYF.

In its sample, this clone was seen a few times. The CDR3 region is CASGQNHNEQFF. DNA for the CDR3: TGTGCCAGCGGGCAGAACCACAATGAGCAGTTCTTC. V is TRBV2 and J is TRBJ2-1; D ambiguous. This CDR3 region has 12 residues. V lost 8 bases to trimming and J lost 5 bases, with 10 bases between them. Per the germline V gene, CDR1 is SNHLY and CDR2 is FYNNEI. Filled out from reference TRBV2 and TRBJ2-1, the complete variable domain reads EPEVTQTPSHQVTQMGQEVILRCVPISNHLYFYWYRQILGQKVEFLVSFYNNEISEKSEIFDDQFSVERPDGSNFTLKIRSTKLEDSAMYFCASGQNHNEQFFGPGTRLTVL.